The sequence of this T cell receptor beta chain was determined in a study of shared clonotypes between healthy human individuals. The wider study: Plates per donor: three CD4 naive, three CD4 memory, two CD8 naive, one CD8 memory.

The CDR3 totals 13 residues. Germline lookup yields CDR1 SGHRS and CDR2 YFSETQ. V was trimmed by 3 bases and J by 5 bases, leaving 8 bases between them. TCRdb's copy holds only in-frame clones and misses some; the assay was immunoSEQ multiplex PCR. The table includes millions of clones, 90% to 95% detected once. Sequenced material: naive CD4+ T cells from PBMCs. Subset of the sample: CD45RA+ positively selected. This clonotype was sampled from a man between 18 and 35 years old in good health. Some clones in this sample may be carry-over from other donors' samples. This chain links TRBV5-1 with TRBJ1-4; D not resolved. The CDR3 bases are TGCGCCAGCAGCTCCGTACCCAATGAAAAACTGTTTTTT. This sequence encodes CASSSVPNEKLFF.